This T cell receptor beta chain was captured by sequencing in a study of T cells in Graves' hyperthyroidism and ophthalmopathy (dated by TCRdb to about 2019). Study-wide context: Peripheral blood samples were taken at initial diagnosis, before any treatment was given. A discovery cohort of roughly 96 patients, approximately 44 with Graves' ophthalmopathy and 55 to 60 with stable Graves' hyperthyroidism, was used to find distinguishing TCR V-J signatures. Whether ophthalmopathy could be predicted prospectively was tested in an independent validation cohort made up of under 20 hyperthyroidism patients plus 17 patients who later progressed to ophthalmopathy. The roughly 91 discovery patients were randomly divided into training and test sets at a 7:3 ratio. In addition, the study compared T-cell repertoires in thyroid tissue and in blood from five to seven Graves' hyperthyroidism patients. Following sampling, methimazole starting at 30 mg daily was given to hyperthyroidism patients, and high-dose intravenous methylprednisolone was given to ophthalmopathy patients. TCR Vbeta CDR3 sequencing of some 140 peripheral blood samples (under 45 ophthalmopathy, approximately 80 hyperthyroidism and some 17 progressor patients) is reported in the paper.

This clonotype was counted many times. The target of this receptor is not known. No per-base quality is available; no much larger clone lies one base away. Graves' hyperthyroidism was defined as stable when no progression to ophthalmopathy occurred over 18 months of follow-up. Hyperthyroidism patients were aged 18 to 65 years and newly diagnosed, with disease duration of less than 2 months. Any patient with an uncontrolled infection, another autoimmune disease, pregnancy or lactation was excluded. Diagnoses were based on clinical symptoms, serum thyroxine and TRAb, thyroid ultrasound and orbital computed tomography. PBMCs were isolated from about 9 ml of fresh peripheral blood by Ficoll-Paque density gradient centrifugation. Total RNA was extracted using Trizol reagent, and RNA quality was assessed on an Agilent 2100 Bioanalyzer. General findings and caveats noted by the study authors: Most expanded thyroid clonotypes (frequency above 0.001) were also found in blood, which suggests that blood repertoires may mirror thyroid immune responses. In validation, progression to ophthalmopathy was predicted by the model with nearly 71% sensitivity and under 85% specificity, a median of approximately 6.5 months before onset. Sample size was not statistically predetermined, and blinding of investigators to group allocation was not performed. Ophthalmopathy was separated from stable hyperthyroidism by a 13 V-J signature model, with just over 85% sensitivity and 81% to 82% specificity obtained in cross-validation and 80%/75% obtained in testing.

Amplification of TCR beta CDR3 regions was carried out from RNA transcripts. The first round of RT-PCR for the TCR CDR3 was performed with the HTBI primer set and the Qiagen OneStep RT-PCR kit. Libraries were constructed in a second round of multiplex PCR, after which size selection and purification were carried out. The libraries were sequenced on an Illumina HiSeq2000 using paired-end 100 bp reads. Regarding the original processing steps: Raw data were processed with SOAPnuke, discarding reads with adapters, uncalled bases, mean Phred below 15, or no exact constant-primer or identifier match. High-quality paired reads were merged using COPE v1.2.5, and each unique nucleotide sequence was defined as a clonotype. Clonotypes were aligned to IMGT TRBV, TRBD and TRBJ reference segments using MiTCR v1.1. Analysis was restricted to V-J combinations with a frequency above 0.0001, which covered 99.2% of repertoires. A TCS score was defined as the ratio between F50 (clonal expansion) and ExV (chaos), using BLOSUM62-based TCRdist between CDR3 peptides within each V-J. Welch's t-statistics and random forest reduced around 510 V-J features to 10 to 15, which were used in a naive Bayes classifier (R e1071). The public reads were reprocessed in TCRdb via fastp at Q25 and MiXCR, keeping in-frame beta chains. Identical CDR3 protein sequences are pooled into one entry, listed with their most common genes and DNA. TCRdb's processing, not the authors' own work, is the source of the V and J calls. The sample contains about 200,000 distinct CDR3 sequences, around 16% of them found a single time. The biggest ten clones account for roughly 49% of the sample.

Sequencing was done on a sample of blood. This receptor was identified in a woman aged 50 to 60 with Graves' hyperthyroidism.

The DNA reads TGTGCCAGCAGCTTGGCGCCAGGTAATCTGAAGTTGGCTTTCTTT. Translated, it gives CASSLAPGNLKLAFF. The rearrangement joined TRBV5-6 to TRBJ1-1; there is no confident call for the D gene. The germline V gene encodes CDR1 SGHDT and CDR2 YYEEEE. V gives up 0 bases and J gives up 11 bases, and the segment between their germline ends measures 20 bases. The CDR3 runs 15 residues from the cysteine to the phenylalanine. The DNA shown is the 45-base CDR3, in frame from base 1.